This T cell receptor (beta chain) was identified during a study of human T cells and chemical hapten exposure. Time point denoted: patch test 1, 2 weeks after DPC sensitization. This sample's treatment: therapeutic diphenylcyclopropenone sensitization with weekly scalp DPC. Trimming shortened V by 1 base and J by 8 bases, and 14 bases separated the two germline ends. CDR3 length: 15 residues. Germline V CDR1 and CDR2: SGHVS, FQNEAQ. The library tagged individual cDNA molecules with unique molecular identifiers. A single record per CDR3 protein comes from TCRdb applying MiXCR to the RACE reads. The sample contains roughly 160,000 distinct CDR3 sequences, 13% to 15% of which appear only once.

The sequencing used whole blood, collected in connection with sensitization to the hapten diphenylcyclopropenone (DPC). The chain joins TRBV7-8 to TRBJ2-2, with a possible D match to TRBD2 (6 bases). This sequence was found in a young woman with alopecia areata. Some clones in this sample may be carry-over from other donors' samples. The CDR3 spells CASSLVVVGGGELFF. The CDR3 DNA sequence: TGTGCCAGCAGCTTAGTAGTAGTCGGGGGAGGGGAGCTGTTTTTT.